This section outlines one T cell receptor (beta chain) sequence together with its context. TCRdb keeps only in-frame clones here, not all; method: immunoSEQ multiplex PCR. The table includes over 200,000 clones, roughly 80% detected once. Trimming left V 3 bases short and J 4 bases short, with 8 bases between. The CDR3 has 14 residues. Germline CDR1 and CDR2: SGDLS and YYNGEE. This sample stems from a study of blood T cell repertoires in COVID-19. Study details: The cDNA or gDNA used as material had been derived from T cells, B-cell-depleted T cells, or PBMCs.

This TCR derives from an elderly woman with COVID-19, enrolled during active disease. The chain recombines TRBV9 with TRBJ1-6; D might be TRBD1 (5 bases). Sequenced material: peripheral blood. CDR3 DNA: TGTGCCAGCAGCGAGGGGATTTATAATTCACCCCTCCACTTT. This gives the protein CASSEGIYNSPLHF.